What follows describes a single TCR beta chain. Sequencing used immunoSEQ multiplex PCR; TCRdb keeps in-frame clones, though not all of them. The repertoire consists of nearly 80,000 clones, with just over 90% occurring once and the leading ten covering around 0.21%. The source of the sample is a study of T cell changes during pregnancy in multiple sclerosis. CDR1 is LNHDA and CDR2 is SQIVND in the germline V gene (reference sequence). The CDR3 runs to 14 residues. V shed 3 bases and J shed 7 bases, with 14 bases lying between them. This clonotype was sampled from a female donor with multiple sclerosis, enrolled in a pregnancy study. The specimen was CD4+ T cells from peripheral blood mononuclear cells, collected before pregnancy. The chain is built from TRBV19 and TRBJ2-3; a weak D match, TRBD1 (5 bases). CDR3 region: CASSIGAGPHTQYF. DNA for the CDR3: TGTGCCAGTAGTATTGGCGCAGGGCCGCATACGCAGTATTTT.